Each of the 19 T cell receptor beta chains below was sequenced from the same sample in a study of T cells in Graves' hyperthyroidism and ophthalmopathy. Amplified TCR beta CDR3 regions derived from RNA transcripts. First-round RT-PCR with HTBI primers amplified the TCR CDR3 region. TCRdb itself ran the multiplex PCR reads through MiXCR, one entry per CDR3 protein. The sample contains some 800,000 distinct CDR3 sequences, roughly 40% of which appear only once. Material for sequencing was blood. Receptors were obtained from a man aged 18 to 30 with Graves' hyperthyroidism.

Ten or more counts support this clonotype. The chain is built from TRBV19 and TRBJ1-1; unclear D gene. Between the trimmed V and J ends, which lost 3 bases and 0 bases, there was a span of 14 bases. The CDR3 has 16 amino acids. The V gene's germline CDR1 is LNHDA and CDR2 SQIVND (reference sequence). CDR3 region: CASSIDIGLMNTEAFF. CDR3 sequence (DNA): TGTGCCAGTAGTATCGATATCGGCCTGATGAACACTGAAGCTTTCTTT.

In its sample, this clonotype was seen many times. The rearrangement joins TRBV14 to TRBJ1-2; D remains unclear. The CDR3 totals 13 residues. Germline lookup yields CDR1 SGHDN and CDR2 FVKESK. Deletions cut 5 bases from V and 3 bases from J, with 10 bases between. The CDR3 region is CASSADGYYGYTF. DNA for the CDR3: TGTGCCAGCAGCGCTGACGGCTACTATGGCTACACCTTC.

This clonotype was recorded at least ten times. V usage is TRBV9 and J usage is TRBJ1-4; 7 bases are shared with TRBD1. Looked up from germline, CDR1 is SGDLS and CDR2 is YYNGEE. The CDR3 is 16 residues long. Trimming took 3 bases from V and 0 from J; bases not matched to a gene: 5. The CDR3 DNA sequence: TGTGCCAGCAGCGCCCGACAGGGATCAACTAATGAAAAACTGTTTTTT. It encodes CASSARQGSTNEKLFF.

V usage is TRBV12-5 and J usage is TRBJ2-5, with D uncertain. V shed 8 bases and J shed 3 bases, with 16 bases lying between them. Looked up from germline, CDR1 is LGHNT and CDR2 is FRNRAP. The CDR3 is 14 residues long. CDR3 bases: TGTGCTAGTAGAGGCCCGGACCGTGAAGAGACCCAGTACTTC. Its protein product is CASRGPDREETQYF.

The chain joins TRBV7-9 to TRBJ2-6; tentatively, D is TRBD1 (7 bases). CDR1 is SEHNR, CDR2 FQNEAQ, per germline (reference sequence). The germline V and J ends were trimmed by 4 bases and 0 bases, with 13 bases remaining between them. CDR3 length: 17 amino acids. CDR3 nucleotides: TGTGCCAGCAGCTGGAGGGGGCTCCCCTCTGGGGCCAACGTCCTGACTTTC. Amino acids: CASSWRGLPSGANVLTF.

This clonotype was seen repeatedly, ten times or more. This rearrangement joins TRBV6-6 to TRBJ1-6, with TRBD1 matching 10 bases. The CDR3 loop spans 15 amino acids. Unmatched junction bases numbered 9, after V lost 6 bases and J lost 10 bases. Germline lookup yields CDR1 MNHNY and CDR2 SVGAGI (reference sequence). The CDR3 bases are TGTGCCAGCAGCGGGACCGGGACAGGGGTGTCACCCCTCCACTTT. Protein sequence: CASSGTGTGVSPLHF.

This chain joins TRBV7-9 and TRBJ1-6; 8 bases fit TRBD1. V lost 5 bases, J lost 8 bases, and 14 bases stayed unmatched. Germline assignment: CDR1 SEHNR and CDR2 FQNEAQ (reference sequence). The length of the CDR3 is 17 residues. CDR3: CASSRTGSYEGDSPLHF. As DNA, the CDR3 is TGTGCCAGCAGCCGGACAGGGTCGTACGAGGGTGATTCACCCCTCCACTTT.

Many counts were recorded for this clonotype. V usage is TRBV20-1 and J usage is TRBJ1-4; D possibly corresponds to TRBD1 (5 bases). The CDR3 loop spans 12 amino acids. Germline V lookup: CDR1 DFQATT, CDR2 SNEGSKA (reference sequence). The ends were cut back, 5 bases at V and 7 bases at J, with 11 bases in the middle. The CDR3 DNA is TGCAGTGCTCGCGAGGGGTTTGAAAAACTGTTTTTT. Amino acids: CSAREGFEKLFF.

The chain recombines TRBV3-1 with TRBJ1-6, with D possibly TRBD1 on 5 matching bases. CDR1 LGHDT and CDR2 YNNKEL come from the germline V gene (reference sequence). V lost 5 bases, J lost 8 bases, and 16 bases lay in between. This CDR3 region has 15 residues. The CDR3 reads CASSEQPGSYSPLHF. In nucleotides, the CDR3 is TGTGCCAGCAGCGAACAACCAGGGTCCTATTCACCCCTCCACTTT.

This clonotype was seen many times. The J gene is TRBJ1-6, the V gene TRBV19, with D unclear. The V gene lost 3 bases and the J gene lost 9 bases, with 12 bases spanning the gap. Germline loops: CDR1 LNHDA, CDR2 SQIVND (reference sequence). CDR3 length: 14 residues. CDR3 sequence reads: CASSIRRSGSPLHF. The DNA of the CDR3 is TGTGCCAGTAGTATTCGCAGGTCGGGTTCACCCCTCCACTTT.

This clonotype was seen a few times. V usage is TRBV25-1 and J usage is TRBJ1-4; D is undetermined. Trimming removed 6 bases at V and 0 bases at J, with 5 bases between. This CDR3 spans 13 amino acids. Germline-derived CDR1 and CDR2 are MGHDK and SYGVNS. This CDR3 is CASSRTTNEKLFF. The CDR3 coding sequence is TGTGCCAGCAGCCGTACAACTAATGAAAAACTGTTTTTT.

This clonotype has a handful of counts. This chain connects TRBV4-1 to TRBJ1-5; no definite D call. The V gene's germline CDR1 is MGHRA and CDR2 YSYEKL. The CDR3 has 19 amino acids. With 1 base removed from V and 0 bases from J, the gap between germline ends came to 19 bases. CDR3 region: CASSQVVQLPRYSNQPQHF. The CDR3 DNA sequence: TGCGCCAGCAGCCAAGTCGTCCAGCTCCCGAGATATAGCAATCAGCCCCAGCATTTT.

Written as DNA, the CDR3 is TGTGCTAGTGGGTGGGACCTGACGAACACCGGGGAGCTGTTTTTT. It yields the protein CASGWDLTNTGELFF. The chain couples TRBV12-5 to TRBJ2-2; perhaps D is TRBD1 or TRBD2 (5 bases each). Germline V lookup: CDR1 LGHNT, CDR2 FRNRAP. The CDR3 has 15 amino acids. The V end lost 6 bases, the J end lost 0 bases, and 11 bases lay between the germline ends.

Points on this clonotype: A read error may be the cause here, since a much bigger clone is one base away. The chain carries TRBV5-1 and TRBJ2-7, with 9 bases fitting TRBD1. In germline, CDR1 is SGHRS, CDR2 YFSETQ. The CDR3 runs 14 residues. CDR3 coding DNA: TGCTCCAGCAGCCCGGGGGGACAGGGATACGAGCAGTACTTC. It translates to CSSSPGGQGYEQYF.

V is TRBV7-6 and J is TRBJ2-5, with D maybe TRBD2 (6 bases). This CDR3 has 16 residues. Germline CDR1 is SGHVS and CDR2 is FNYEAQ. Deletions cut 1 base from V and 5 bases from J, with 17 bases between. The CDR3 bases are TGTGCCAGCAGCTTAGAAACTAGCCCCCTCCAGGAGACCCAGTACTTC. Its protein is CASSLETSPLQETQYF.

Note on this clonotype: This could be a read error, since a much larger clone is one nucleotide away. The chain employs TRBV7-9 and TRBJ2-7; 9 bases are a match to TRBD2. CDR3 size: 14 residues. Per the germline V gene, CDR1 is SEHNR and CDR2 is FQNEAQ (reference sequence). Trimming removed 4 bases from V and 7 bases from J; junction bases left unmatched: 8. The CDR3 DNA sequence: TGTGCCAGCAGCTCGAGGCGGGAGGGGAGGGAGCAGTACTTC. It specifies CASSSRREGREQYF.

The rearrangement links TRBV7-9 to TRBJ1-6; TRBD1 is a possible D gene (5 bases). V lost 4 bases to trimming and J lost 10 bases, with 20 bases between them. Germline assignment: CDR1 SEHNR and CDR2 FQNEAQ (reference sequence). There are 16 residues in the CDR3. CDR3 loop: CASSSPSGGGRSPLHF. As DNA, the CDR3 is TGTGCCAGCAGCTCCCCTAGTGGGGGGGGTCGATCACCCCTCCACTTT. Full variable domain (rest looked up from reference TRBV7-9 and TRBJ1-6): DTGVSQNPRHKITKRGQNVTFRCDPISEHNRLYWYRQTLGQGPEFLTYFQNEAQLEKSRLLSDRFSAERPKGSFSTLEIQRTEQGDSAMYLCASSSPSGGGRSPLHFGNGTRLTVT.

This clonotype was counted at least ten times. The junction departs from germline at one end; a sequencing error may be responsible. The CDR3 nucleotides are TGCAGTGCAAGAGGGGGCTATGGCTACACCTTC. This gives the protein CSARGGYGYTF. V gene TRBV20-1 combines with J gene TRBJ1-2; D is perhaps TRBD1 (6 bases). The germline V gene encodes CDR1 DFQATT and CDR2 SNEGSKA (reference sequence). The CDR3 contains 11 residues.

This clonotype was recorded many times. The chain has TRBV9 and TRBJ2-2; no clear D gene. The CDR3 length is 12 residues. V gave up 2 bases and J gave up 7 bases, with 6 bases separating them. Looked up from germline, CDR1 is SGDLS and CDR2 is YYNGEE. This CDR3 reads CASSVNDGELFF. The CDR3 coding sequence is TGTGCCAGCAGCGTTAACGACGGGGAGCTGTTTTTT. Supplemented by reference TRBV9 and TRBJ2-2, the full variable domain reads DSGVTQTPKHLITATGQRVTLRCSPRSGDLSVYWYQQSLDQGLQFLIQYYNGEERAKGNILERFSAQQFPDLHSELNLSSLELGDSALYFCASSVNDGELFFGEGSRLTVL.